Listed below are T cell receptor beta chains from one sample, sequenced in a study of cytotoxic CD8 clonotypes in ibrutinib-treated CLL. Sequencing used immunoSEQ multiplex PCR; TCRdb keeps in-frame clones, though not all of them. Of about 140,000 clones in the sample, approximately 75% were seen once. The sample consisted of PBMCs, taken after 12 months of ibrutinib treatment. These receptors were collected from a human donor with chronic lymphocytic leukemia. Both conserved end residues are part of each CDR3. A D gene is named only where the DNA matches it firmly. Not all rows give a size; the values are once, few, many and, for expanded clones, a class.

15	.	TRBJ2-6	TRBV6-5	.	TGTGCCAGCGGGCACAGGGTCACTGGGGCCAACGTCCTGACTTTC	CASGHRVTGANVLTF
14	.	TRBJ1-1	TRBV7-8	few	TGTGCCAGCAGCTTAGCCCTACGCGGAACTGAAGCTTTCTTT	CASSLALRGTEAFF
14	TRBD1	TRBJ1-2	TRBV30	.	TGTGCCTGGAGTCTTACAGGGGGAAACTATGGCTACACCTTC	CAWSLTGGNYGYTF
13	.	TRBJ1-1	TRBV2	.	TGTGCCAACCTTGGGACGGTCAACACTGAAGCTTTCTTT	CANLGTVNTEAFF
12	.	TRBJ2-7	TRBV7-9	.	TGTGCCAGCAGCTTAGTCGGTTACGAGCAGTACTTC	CASSLVGYEQYF
14	.	TRBJ1-1	TRBV5-1	.	TGCGCCAGCAGCTTGGTTCAGCCAAACACTGAAGCTTTCTTT	CASSLVQPNTEAFF
15	.	TRBJ2-5	TRBV18	.	TGTGCCAGCTCCAAAGGGGGAGTAGAAGGGGAGACCCAGTACTTC	CASSKGGVEGETQYF
16	TRBD2	TRBJ2-1	TRBV7-9	.	TGTGCCAGCAGCTTCCGGACTAGCGGGAGGGCCGACGAGCAGTTCTTC	CASSFRTSGRADEQFF
15	.	TRBJ1-2	TRBV9	few	TGTGCCAGCAGCGTAGGTCCCTTAGCTAACTATGGCTACACCTTC	CASSVGPLANYGYTF
12	.	TRBJ1-4	TRBV6-5	.	TGTGCCAGCAGTCGACCTAATGAAAAACTGTTTTTT	CASSRPNEKLFF
14	TRBD1	TRBJ2-2	TRBV12-5	.	TGTGCTAGTGGCTTACAGGGGGCGGCCGGGGAGCTGTTTTTT	CASGLQGAAGELFF
14	.	TRBJ1-4	TRBV6-5	.	TGTGCCAGCAGCTCCGTCGGGGGTTCGGAAAAACTGTTTTTT	CASSSVGGSEKLFF
14	.	TRBJ2-2	TRBV7-3	.	TGTGCCAGCAGCCCAGGGGTCCAGGCCGGGGAGCTGTTTTTT	CASSPGVQAGELFF
11	.	TRBJ1-1	TRBV14	.	TGTGCCAGCAGCCAATACACTGAAGCTTTCTTT	CASSQYTEAFF
15	.	TRBJ2-3	TRBV27	.	TGTGCCAGCATGGAAGGCACCCTAATCACAGATACGCAGTATTTT	CASMEGTLITDTQYF
14	.	TRBJ2-7	TRBV5-1	.	TGCGCCAGCAGCCCGCTCACCGGGGGCTACGAGCAGTACTTC	CASSPLTGGYEQYF
17	TRBD2	TRBJ2-3	TRBV5-1	few	TGCGCCAGCAGCTCGACTGGGGGAGGGTTTCATACAGATACGCAGTATTTT	CASSSTGGGFHTDTQYF
10	.	TRBJ2-2	TRBV11-2	few	TGTGCCAGCAGCTTCGGGGAGCTGTTTTTT	CASSFGELFF
14	.	TRBJ1-1	TRBV7-9	.	TGTGCCAGCAGCTTTACTGGTATGAACACTGAAGCTTTCTTT	CASSFTGMNTEAFF
13	.	TRBJ2-7	TRBV27	few	TGTGCCAGCAGTTTGGCCAGCTACTACGAGCAGTACTTC	CASSLASYYEQYF
14	TRBD2	TRBJ2-7	TRBV5-6	once	TGTGCCAGCAGCTTCGCACTAGCGGGGGGGGAGCAGTACTTC	CASSFALAGGEQYF
16	.	TRBJ1-1	TRBV7-2	.	TGTGCCAGCAGCCAAAACAGGGTTCTTTATATCACTGAAGCTTTCTTT	CASSQNRVLYITEAFF
14	.	TRBJ2-1	TRBV7-9	.	TGTGCCAGCAGCCGACCGACTGGACCATTAGAGCAGTTCTTC	CASSRPTGPLEQFF
12	.	TRBJ2-7	TRBV6-5	.	TGTGCCAGCAGATCGGCTGGGGACGAGCAGTACTTC	CASRSAGDEQYF
17	.	TRBJ1-6	TRBV21-1	.	TGTGCCAGCAGCAAAGCTCGAAGTTCCGGGGATAATTCACCCCTCCACTTT	CASSKARSSGDNSPLHF
13	.	TRBJ2-5	TRBV5-5	.	TGTGCCAGCAGCTTGATTGGGGGAGAGACCCAGTACTTC	CASSLIGGETQYF
14	.	TRBJ1-1	TRBV6-5	.	TGTGCCAGCAGTTACTCGTACAGGTGGACTGAAGCTTTCTTT	CASSYSYRWTEAFF
13	.	TRBJ1-2	TRBV19	.	TGTGCCAGTAGTATAGAGGGAGGGGCCGGCTACACCTTC	CASSIEGGAGYTF
17	.	TRBJ2-1	TRBV5-6	.	TGTGCCAGCAGCTTGGTTAAACTAGTGGGGGCCCACAATGAGCAGTTCTTC	CASSLVKLVGAHNEQFF
13	TRBD1	TRBJ1-2	TRBV19	once	TGTGCCAGCACAGGGGGCCTGGACTATGGCTACACCTTC	CASTGGLDYGYTF
12	.	TRBJ2-3	TRBV18	.	TGTGCCAGCTTGGCCAGCACAGATACGCAGTATTTT	CASLASTDTQYF
16	.	TRBJ2-7	TRBV7-3	.	TGTGCCAGCAGCTCCTCAGGCGCCCGCTTCCCTTACGAGCAGTACTTC	CASSSSGARFPYEQYF
12	.	TRBJ1-5	TRBV6-5	many	TGTGCCAGCAGTTACTCAGGTCAGCCCCAGCATTTT	CASSYSGQPQHF
12	TRBD1	TRBJ1-2	TRBV29-1	.	TGCAGCGTTGAAGGACAGGGGGGTGGCTACACCTTC	CSVEGQGGGYTF
18	TRBD2	TRBJ2-5	TRBV4-2	.	TGTGCCAGCAGCCAAGATGTTTCAGGGACTAGCGGACAAGAGACCCAGTACTTC	CASSQDVSGTSGQETQYF
14	TRBD2	TRBJ2-1	TRBV11-1	.	TGTGCCAGCAGCTTCGGGACTAGTGGGTATGAGCAGTTCTTC	CASSFGTSGYEQFF
16	TRBD2	TRBJ2-1	TRBV4-1	.	TGCGCCAGCAGCCAAGAGGGGCGGGGGAGGTACAATGAGCAGTTCTTC	CASSQEGRGRYNEQFF
14	TRBD1	TRBJ2-2	TRBV27	.	TGTGCCAGCAGGGACCGTGACAGGGCTGGGGAGCTGTTTTTT	CASRDRDRAGELFF
14	.	TRBJ1-1	TRBV28	.	TGTGCCAGCAGTACCGGCTACAGGAGAACTGAAGCTTTCTTT	CASSTGYRRTEAFF
13	TRBD1	TRBJ2-5	TRBV30	.	TGTGCCTGGAGTCCAGGGGGACAAGAGACCCAGTACTTC	CAWSPGGQETQYF
15	TRBD2	TRBJ2-1	TRBV6-1	.	TGTGCCAGCAGAAATAGCGGGGTCCCCTCGAATGAGCAGTTCTTC	CASRNSGVPSNEQFF
14	.	TRBJ2-7	TRBV27	.	TGTGCCAGCAGTCCCCAGGGTATAGTCATCGAGCAGTACTTC	CASSPQGIVIEQYF